Each of the 5 T cell receptor beta chains below was sequenced from the same sample in a study of T cells in Graves' hyperthyroidism and ophthalmopathy. Using RNA transcripts as the source, TCR beta CDR3 regions were amplified. The HTBI set primed first-round TCR CDR3 RT-PCR. TCRdb re-analysed the multiplex PCR reads in MiXCR, keeping a single row per CDR3 protein. The sample has some 360,000 distinct CDR3 sequences; roughly 18% are singletons. Sequencing used blood. Source of these receptors: a woman aged 40-49 years with Graves' ophthalmopathy.

This clonotype showed up many times. J is TRBJ2-7 and V is TRBV7-6, with 10 positions matching TRBD2. The CDR3 runs 15 residues. The J segment lost 4 bases and the V segment lost 6 bases, leaving 9 bases of the junction unmatched. In germline, CDR1 is SGHVS, CDR2 FNYEAQ. The CDR3 sequence is CASSPPSGGAYEQYF. DNA for the CDR3: TGTGCCAGCAGTCCTCCTAGCGGGGGAGCTTACGAGCAGTACTTC.

This clonotype was seen many times. In DNA, the CDR3 is TGCAGTGCGGCTACAGGGGGCGCCCCCAATCAGCCCCAGCATTTT. Translated: CSAATGGAPNQPQHF. The gene calls are TRBV20-1 and TRBJ1-5; 9 bases are a match to TRBD1. CDR1 is DFQATT, CDR2 SNEGSKA, per germline (reference sequence). The V segment lost 6 bases and the J segment 3 bases; nucleotides outside the gene matches: 9. The CDR3 spans 15 residues.

The chain recombines TRBV7-2 with TRBJ2-5, with D uncertain. Germline V gene data show CDR1 as SGHTA and CDR2 as FQGNSA. Trimming removed 5 bases from V and 4 bases from J, with 11 bases in between. This CDR3 contains 13 residues. The CDR3 nucleotides are TGTGCCAGCAGCGACACCAGGCGAGAGACCCAGTACTTC. Its protein product is CASSDTRRETQYF.

This clonotype was counted at least ten times. V gene TRBV29-1 combines with J gene TRBJ2-1; D ambiguous. The CDR3 has 11 residues. Germline lookup yields CDR1 SQVTM and CDR2 ANQGSEA. The germline V and J ends were trimmed by 5 bases and 4 bases, with 6 bases remaining between them. The CDR3 spells CSVTLYNEQFF. The CDR3 region has the DNA TGCAGCGTTACCCTATACAATGAGCAGTTCTTC.

CDR3 DNA sequence: TGCAGTGCCAGGGACAGTGTTACCTACGAGCAGTACTTC. Translated, it gives CSARDSVTYEQYF. The gene calls are TRBV20-1 and TRBJ2-7; TRBD1 matches at 7 bases. Germline-derived CDR1 and CDR2 are DFQATT and SNEGSKA (reference sequence). V trimming: 6 bases; J trimming: 2 bases; junction bases outside the gene matches: 7. This CDR3 is 13 amino acids long.